This is a list of T cell receptor beta chains from one sample in a study of beta chain features in type 1 diabetes. Here immunoSEQ multiplex PCR was the method, and the copy in TCRdb shows in-frame clones only, minus some. The sample records about 150,000 clones, 9.2% being singletons. Sequences were obtained from central memory CD4+ T cells from blood. The receptors shown here come from a man aged 18 to 35 in good health. Both conserved end residues are part of each CDR3. D genes are given only for firm matches. Clone size is given for some rows only: seen once, a few or many times, or a class if the clone is expanded.

D gene: -
V gene: TRBV7-9
J gene: TRBJ2-3
clone size: -
CDR3 DNA: TGTGCCAGCAGCTTAGTGTCCGTCGATACGCAGTATTTT
CDR3 protein: CASSLVSVDTQYF

D gene: TRBD1
V gene: TRBV19
J gene: TRBJ2-7
clone size: few
CDR3 DNA: TGTGCCAGTAGTAGGACAGGCCTGTACGAGCAGTACTTC
CDR3 protein: CASSRTGLYEQYF

D gene: -
V gene: TRBV18
J gene: TRBJ1-1
clone size: -
CDR3 DNA: TGTGCCAGCTCACCCGGACACCAGAACACTGAAGCTTTCTTT
CDR3 protein: CASSPGHQNTEAFF

D gene: -
V gene: TRBV29-1
J gene: TRBJ2-7
clone size: few
CDR3 DNA: TGCAGCGTTGTACGTCCAGGGGACTACGAGCAGTACTTC
CDR3 protein: CSVVRPGDYEQYF

D gene: TRBD1
V gene: TRBV13
J gene: TRBJ2-4
clone size: many
CDR3 DNA: TGTGCCAGCAGCTTAGGCCCAGGGGGCATCGGCAAAAACATTCAGTACTTC
CDR3 protein: CASSLGPGGIGKNIQYF

D gene: -
V gene: TRBV11-3
J gene: TRBJ2-5
clone size: few
CDR3 DNA: TGTGCCAGCAGCTTAAGGGGACAAGAAGAGACCCAGTACTTC
CDR3 protein: CASSLRGQEETQYF

D gene: TRBD2
V gene: TRBV9
J gene: TRBJ2-7
clone size: -
CDR3 DNA: TGTGCCAGCAGCGGGGTTAGCGGGGGGGCCAACGAGCAGTACTTC
CDR3 protein: CASSGVSGGANEQYF

D gene: -
V gene: TRBV18
J gene: TRBJ2-7
clone size: few
CDR3 DNA: TGTGCCAGCTCACCGGCGGCCACCTACGAGCAGTACTTC
CDR3 protein: CASSPAATYEQYF

D gene: TRBD1
V gene: TRBV4-1
J gene: TRBJ2-3
clone size: -
CDR3 DNA: TGCGCCAGCAGCCAAAGCCACGTCAGGGGGCCTTTGGGGCAGTATTTT
CDR3 protein: CASSQSHVRGPLGQYF

D gene: -
V gene: TRBV27
J gene: TRBJ1-5
clone size: few
CDR3 DNA: TGTGCCAGCAGCCCGCGAGGGAGGGGGGATAGCAATCAGCCCCAGCATTTT
CDR3 protein: CASSPRGRGDSNQPQHF

D gene: -
V gene: TRBV27
J gene: TRBJ2-1
clone size: few
CDR3 DNA: TGTGCCAGCTCCCGCCAGGGCTATGAGCAGTTCTTC
CDR3 protein: CASSRQGYEQFF

D gene: TRBD2
V gene: TRBV30
J gene: TRBJ2-1
clone size: few
CDR3 DNA: TGTGCCTGGATTCTACCTTCTCTAGCGGGGGGGCGCAATGAGCAGTTCTTC
CDR3 protein: CAWILPSLAGGRNEQFF

D gene: -
V gene: TRBV19
J gene: TRBJ2-1
clone size: few
CDR3 DNA: TGTGCCAGTAGCCTACGATACAATGAGCAGTTCTTC
CDR3 protein: CASSLRYNEQFF

D gene: -
V gene: TRBV30
J gene: TRBJ1-1
clone size: many
CDR3 DNA: TGTGCCCTAGATGGGGGGGAACTTCCCGCTTTCTTT
CDR3 protein: CALDGGELPAFF

D gene: TRBD1
V gene: TRBV7-9
J gene: TRBJ2-7
clone size: few
CDR3 DNA: TGTGCCAGCAGCCGAGGGGGCAGGGCCTACGAGCAGTACTTC
CDR3 protein: CASSRGGRAYEQYF

D gene: -
V gene: TRBV6-1
J gene: TRBJ1-4
clone size: few
CDR3 DNA: TGTGCCAGCAGTGAAGAAGAAGGCATAGCGGGGGTTCGTGAAAAACTGTTTTTT
CDR3 protein: CASSEEEGIAGVREKLFF

D gene: -
V gene: TRBV11-2
J gene: TRBJ2-3
clone size: many
CDR3 DNA: TGTGCCAGCAGCCCCACGGGCACAGATACGCAGTATTTT
CDR3 protein: CASSPTGTDTQYF

D gene: -
V gene: TRBV11-2
J gene: TRBJ2-2
clone size: -
CDR3 DNA: TGTGCCAGCAGCTTAAATTCGGTGGACATGAACACCGGGGAGCTGTTTTTT
CDR3 protein: CASSLNSVDMNTGELFF

D gene: -
V gene: TRBV30
J gene: TRBJ2-4
clone size: many
CDR3 DNA: TGTGCCTGGAGTCCCCAGGGGAAAAACATTCAGTACTTC
CDR3 protein: CAWSPQGKNIQYF

D gene: TRBD1
V gene: TRBV5-1
J gene: TRBJ1-2
clone size: -
CDR3 DNA: TGCGCCAGCAGCTTGGACCAGGGGGATTATGGCTACACCTTC
CDR3 protein: CASSLDQGDYGYTF

D gene: -
V gene: TRBV29-1
J gene: TRBJ2-3
clone size: few
CDR3 DNA: TGCAGCGTTGTAATTCAGATTAGCACAGATACGCAGTATTTT
CDR3 protein: CSVVIQISTDTQYF

D gene: -
V gene: TRBV2
J gene: TRBJ1-4
clone size: -
CDR3 DNA: TGTGCCAGCAGGGAAACAGGGATATTTGAAAAACTGTTTTTT
CDR3 protein: CASRETGIFEKLFF

D gene: -
V gene: TRBV19
J gene: TRBJ1-5
clone size: -
CDR3 DNA: TGTGCCAGTAGTCCTTACAATCAGCCCCAGCATTTT
CDR3 protein: CASSPYNQPQHF

D gene: TRBD1
V gene: TRBV4-2
J gene: TRBJ1-1
clone size: few
CDR3 DNA: TGTGCCAGCAGCCGGGAGGCGGACAGGGTTACTGAAGCTTTCTTT
CDR3 protein: CASSREADRVTEAFF

D gene: -
V gene: TRBV7-2
J gene: TRBJ2-2
clone size: few
CDR3 DNA: TGTGCCAGCAGCTTCTTAAACACCGGGGAGCTGTTTTTT
CDR3 protein: CASSFLNTGELFF

D gene: TRBD1
V gene: TRBV29-1
J gene: TRBJ2-4
clone size: many
CDR3 DNA: TGCAGCGTGGGGACAGGGGGAAACATTCAGTACTTC
CDR3 protein: CSVGTGGNIQYF

D gene: -
V gene: TRBV18
J gene: TRBJ2-1
clone size: few
CDR3 DNA: TGTGCCAGCTCACCACCGAATGCCCGGGGAGCCGGCAATGAGCAGTTCTTC
CDR3 protein: CASSPPNARGAGNEQFF

D gene: TRBD1
V gene: TRBV5-1
J gene: TRBJ1-2
clone size: -
CDR3 DNA: TGCGCCAGCAGCCCTGACCAGGGGGCCTATGGCTACACCTTC
CDR3 protein: CASSPDQGAYGYTF

D gene: -
V gene: TRBV7-3
J gene: TRBJ1-2
clone size: -
CDR3 DNA: TGTGCCAGCAGCTTAACATCTAGAGGTGATGGCTACACCTTC
CDR3 protein: CASSLTSRGDGYTF

D gene: TRBD2
V gene: TRBV19
J gene: TRBJ2-1
clone size: few
CDR3 DNA: TGTGCCAGTAGTGGTGGGACTAGCGGTTGGAATGAGCAGTTCTTC
CDR3 protein: CASSGGTSGWNEQFF

D gene: -
V gene: TRBV18
J gene: TRBJ2-3
clone size: -
CDR3 DNA: TGTGCCAGCTCCCGGGAAAGCACAGATACGCAGTATTTT
CDR3 protein: CASSRESTDTQYF

D gene: -
V gene: TRBV7-2
J gene: TRBJ2-2
clone size: few
CDR3 DNA: TGTGCCAGCAGCTCATACACCGGGGAGCTGTTTTTT
CDR3 protein: CASSSYTGELFF

D gene: -
V gene: TRBV7-9
J gene: TRBJ2-7
clone size: many
CDR3 DNA: TGTGCCAGCAGCTCTGGACAAGCCCGCGAGCAGTACTTC
CDR3 protein: CASSSGQAREQYF

D gene: TRBD1
V gene: TRBV29-1
J gene: TRBJ2-3
clone size: few
CDR3 DNA: TGCAGCGTTGAAGGTCGACAGGGGGCTCGCGGCACAGATACGCAGTATTTT
CDR3 protein: CSVEGRQGARGTDTQYF

D gene: TRBD1
V gene: TRBV6-6
J gene: TRBJ2-7
clone size: few
CDR3 DNA: TGTGCCAGCGAACAGGGGGCGACGAACGAGCAGTACTTC
CDR3 protein: CASEQGATNEQYF

D gene: -
V gene: TRBV19
J gene: TRBJ1-2
clone size: few
CDR3 DNA: TGTGCCAGTAGTATTTCCGCAGGTCCCTATGGCTACACCTTC
CDR3 protein: CASSISAGPYGYTF

D gene: -
V gene: TRBV10-3
J gene: TRBJ1-4
clone size: many
CDR3 DNA: TGTGCCATCAGTGCCCAGGCCGGGGATGAAAAACTGTTTTTT
CDR3 protein: CAISAQAGDEKLFF

D gene: TRBD1
V gene: TRBV18
J gene: TRBJ2-3
clone size: -
CDR3 DNA: TGTGCCAGCTCACCACGGACAGGGGGTGTCGAAGATACGCAGTATTTT
CDR3 protein: CASSPRTGGVEDTQYF

D gene: TRBD1
V gene: TRBV6-6
J gene: TRBJ2-5
clone size: -
CDR3 DNA: TGTGCCAGCAGTACCTTGGGACAGGGAGGCGAGACCCAGTACTTC
CDR3 protein: CASSTLGQGGETQYF

D gene: TRBD1
V gene: TRBV2
J gene: TRBJ2-7
clone size: -
CDR3 DNA: TGTGCCAGCAGGGGGGACAGGGCATACCGCGAGCAGTACTTC
CDR3 protein: CASRGDRAYREQYF

D gene: -
V gene: TRBV5-1
J gene: TRBJ2-3
clone size: few
CDR3 DNA: TGCGCCAGCAGCACAGGCACAGATACGCAGTATTTT
CDR3 protein: CASSTGTDTQYF

D gene: TRBD1
V gene: TRBV7-9
J gene: TRBJ1-4
clone size: few
CDR3 DNA: TGTGCCAGCAGCACGGACAGGGGGCCTTTTTATGAAAAACTGTTTTTT
CDR3 protein: CASSTDRGPFYEKLFF

D gene: -
V gene: TRBV28
J gene: TRBJ1-5
clone size: few
CDR3 DNA: TGTGCCAGCAGTCCAGCGGGACACTATAGCAATCAGCCCCAGCATTTT
CDR3 protein: CASSPAGHYSNQPQHF

D gene: -
V gene: TRBV7-2
J gene: TRBJ1-1
clone size: -
CDR3 DNA: TGTGCCAGCAGCGGGAGACAGGAGAGCACTGAAGCTTTCTTT
CDR3 protein: CASSGRQESTEAFF

D gene: TRBD2
V gene: TRBV27
J gene: TRBJ2-7
clone size: -
CDR3 DNA: TGTGCCAGCAGGGTAGCGGGGGGGCCCAAGTACGAGCAGTACTTC
CDR3 protein: CASRVAGGPKYEQYF

D gene: TRBD1
V gene: TRBV4-3
J gene: TRBJ2-3
clone size: many
CDR3 DNA: TGCGCCAGCAGCCAAGGGGACAGGTCCGTAGATACGCAGTATTTT
CDR3 protein: CASSQGDRSVDTQYF

D gene: TRBD1
V gene: TRBV19
J gene: TRBJ1-5
clone size: -
CDR3 DNA: TGTGCCAGTAGTCCCAACGCGGACAGGGGGAATCAGCCCCAGCATTTT
CDR3 protein: CASSPNADRGNQPQHF

D gene: TRBD1
V gene: TRBV4-3
J gene: TRBJ2-1
clone size: few
CDR3 DNA: TGCGCCAGCAGCCTGGGACAGGGCCAAGTAAATGAGCAGTTCTTC
CDR3 protein: CASSLGQGQVNEQFF

D gene: TRBD1
V gene: TRBV4-3
J gene: TRBJ1-2
clone size: -
CDR3 DNA: TGCGCCAGCAGCCAAGAAATGGGACAGTTCTATGGCTACACCTTC
CDR3 protein: CASSQEMGQFYGYTF

D gene: -
V gene: TRBV5-1
J gene: TRBJ2-5
clone size: -
CDR3 DNA: TGCGCCAGCAGCTTGGAGCCGGGAGAGACCCAGTACTTC
CDR3 protein: CASSLEPGETQYF

D gene: -
V gene: TRBV7-2
J gene: TRBJ2-3
clone size: few
CDR3 DNA: TGTGCCAGCAGCTTTGGGGAGGCGGATACGCAGTATTTT
CDR3 protein: CASSFGEADTQYF

D gene: -
V gene: TRBV19
J gene: TRBJ1-1
clone size: -
CDR3 DNA: TGTGCCAGTAGTATGGGTTCGGCAGGGAACACTGAAGCTTTCTTT
CDR3 protein: CASSMGSAGNTEAFF